This T cell receptor (beta chain) was retrieved from a study of shared clonotypes between healthy human individuals. This clone was observed a few times. The repertoire was sequenced with immunoSEQ multiplex PCR; TCRdb's copy has only in-frame clones and lacks some. The sample holds a few million clones; around 95% are singletons and the top ten take around 1.7%. Naive CD8 populations comprised CD45RO-negative cells positively selected for CCR7, excluding terminally differentiated effector memory CD45RA+ cells. Adult Caucasians living in Nashville, Tennessee made up all of the donors. V was cut by 4 bases and J by 7 bases, with 11 bases left in between. CDR1 and CDR2 (germline): SGHRS, YFSETQ. The CDR3 runs to 13 residues.

The chain couples TRBV5-1 to TRBJ1-4; a weak D match, TRBD1 (5 bases). The specimen was naive CD8+ T cells from PBMCs. This clonotype was sampled from a young man in good health. Some clones in this sample may be carry-over from other donors' samples. CDR3 region: CASSTGTAEKLFF. The CDR3 coding sequence is TGCGCCAGCAGCACCGGGACGGCTGAAAAACTGTTTTTT.